This T cell receptor (beta chain) emerged from a study of regulatory T cells in long-lasting Graves disease. Time point denoted: newly diagnosed GD, antithyroid drugs for less than 3 months. TCR sequences were obtained from RNA taken from PBMCs. As concerns this clonotype: What it recognizes is unknown.

Investigators prepared the TCR beta libraries by applying iRepertoire HTBI primers and Arm-PCR of CDR3 regions. TCRdb fed the multiplex PCR reads into MiXCR, producing one record per CDR3 protein. This sample has fewer than 650,000 distinct CDR3 sequences; about 16% occur once, and the top ten carry 18%. The CDR3 is made up of 14 amino acids. The germline V gene encodes CDR1 PRHDT and CDR2 FYEKMQ (reference sequence). Germline trimming cut 7 bases from V and 4 bases from J; bases unmatched to any gene: 9. Study results and caveats: Possibly, accuracy suffered from the small sample size.

These sequences were also reported in another study, on T cells in Graves' hyperthyroidism and ophthalmopathy. According to that study: Patients aged 18 to 65 with hyperthyroidism were newly diagnosed, with duration under 2 months.

The rearrangement joins TRBV13 to TRBJ1-2; TRBD1 matches 7 bases. This sample comprised peripheral blood mononuclear cells (PBMCs), obtained at new diagnosis, from a patient treated with antithyroid drugs. This receptor was taken from a woman aged 25 to 39 with Graves disease. The DNA for the CDR3 is TGTGCCAGCACTAATGGAGGACAGGCCTATGGCTACACCTTC. This gives the protein CASTNGGQAYGYTF. Together with reference TRBV13 and TRBJ1-2, the CDR3 gives the full variable domain: AAGVIQSPRHLIKEKRETATLKCYPIPRHDTVYWYQQGPGQDPQFLISFYEKMQSDKGSIPDRFSAQQFSDYHSELNMSSLELGDSALYFCASTNGGQAYGYTFGSGTRLTVV.